What follows are 12 T cell receptor beta chains derived from one specimen sequenced in a study of T cell clonotyping in hematopoietic cell transplantation. TCRdb's copy holds only in-frame clones and misses some; the assay was immunoSEQ multiplex PCR. This sample yields about 9,400 clones, of which nearly 80% are seen a single time; 16% belongs to the top ten. Sequenced here: PBMCs, sampled 180 days after allogeneic stem cell transplant. The receptors were sampled from a male patient aged 40 to 50 who had an allogeneic stem cell transplant from a related donor, so the T cells may come from the graft donor. Some clones in this sample may be carry-over from other donors' samples.

The chain is built from TRBV14 and TRBJ2-1; TRBD1 agrees at 9 bases. The CDR3 contains 15 residues. CDR1 SGHDN and CDR2 FVKESK come from the germline V gene. V was clipped by 4 bases and J by 6 bases; unmatched bases: 7. CDR3 in amino acids: CASSRGTGWFNEQFF. The CDR3 region has the DNA TGTGCCAGCAGCCGTGGGACAGGGTGGTTCAATGAGCAGTTCTTC.

The J gene is TRBJ2-7, the V gene TRBV7-2; D perhaps matches TRBD2 (6 bases). Trimming stripped 5 bases from V and 7 bases from J, with 18 bases between. Per germline, CDR1 SGHTA and CDR2 FQGNSA. This CDR3 comprises 14 residues. The CDR3 sequence is CASSPHGGSGEQYF. The CDR3 bases are TGTGCCAGCAGCCCCCATGGAGGGTCTGGGGAGCAGTACTTC.

This clone turned up a few times. The rearrangement uses TRBV27 and TRBJ1-2; tentatively, D is TRBD1 (5 bases). The germline V gene has CDR1 MNHEY and CDR2 SMNVEV (reference sequence). Trimming took 9 bases from V and 2 from J, leaving 13 bases between them. The CDR3 is 13 residues long. CDR3 sequence reads: CASTGGENYGYTF. The CDR3 bases are TGTGCCAGTACTGGGGGAGAGAACTATGGCTACACCTTC.

The gene calls are TRBV19 and TRBJ1-5; D uncertain. The ends were cut back, 2 bases at V and 7 bases at J, with 15 bases in the middle. CDR3 length equals 15 residues. Germline V lookup: CDR1 LNHDA, CDR2 SQIVND (reference sequence). CDR3 nucleotide sequence: TGTGCCAGTAGTATATGGGGTATCGGTGACCAGCCCCAGCATTTT. Translated: CASSIWGIGDQPQHF. Based on the CDR3 plus reference TRBV19 and TRBJ1-5, the full variable domain is DGGITQSPKYLFRKEGQNVTLSCEQNLNHDAMYWYRQDPGQGLRLIYYSQIVNDFQKGDIAEGYSVSREKKESFPLTVTSAQKNPTAFYLCASSIWGIGDQPQHFGDGTRLSIL.

The J gene is TRBJ1-1, the V gene TRBV18; D gene uncertain. Germline values: CDR1 KGHSH, CDR2 LQKENI. V lost 0 bases, J lost 1 base, and 9 bases lay in between. This CDR3 region has 15 residues. As DNA, the CDR3 is TGTGCCAGCTCACCACCGAGTGCAGCGAACACTGAAGCTTTCTTT. Residues: CASSPPSAANTEAFF.

The chain combines TRBV6-1 with TRBJ1-1; possibly TRBD1 for D (5 bases). This CDR3 has 13 amino acids. Per the germline V gene, CDR1 is MNHNS and CDR2 is SASEGT. Trimming cost V 6 bases and J 1 base, with 9 bases left between them. CDR3 sequence reads: CASRRGGNTEAFF. The CDR3 bases are TGTGCCAGCAGGAGGGGCGGGAACACTGAAGCTTTCTTT.

The chain recombines TRBV20-1 with TRBJ1-2; D is unclear. V lost 4 bases to trimming and J lost 6 bases, with 6 bases between them. The CDR3 has 10 residues. Germline loops: CDR1 DFQATT, CDR2 SNEGSKA (reference sequence). The CDR3 nucleotides read TGCAGTGCTATTTCTGATGGCTACACCTTC. Amino acids: CSAISDGYTF.

This clone was seen a single time. V gene TRBV6-1 combines with J gene TRBJ2-4, with no clear D. The CDR3 covers 14 residues. Germline V CDR1 and CDR2: MNHNS, SASEGT. The ends were cut back, 4 bases at V and 5 bases at J, with 12 bases in the middle. The chain's CDR3 is CASSASSAENIQYF. In nucleotides, the CDR3 is TGTGCCAGCAGTGCGTCCAGTGCCGAAAACATTCAGTACTTC.

In its sample, this clone ranks as large. The chain employs TRBV11-2 and TRBJ2-3; possibly TRBD1 or TRBD2 for D (6 bases each). The V end lost 0 bases, the J end lost 3 bases, and 13 bases lay between the germline ends. The CDR3 spans 16 residues. Germline values: CDR1 SGHAT, CDR2 FQNNGV. CDR3 sequence: CASSLDLRGPTDTQYF. In DNA form, the CDR3 reads TGTGCCAGCAGCTTAGATCTACGGGGGCCAACAGATACGCAGTATTTT.

V and J are TRBV28 and TRBJ1-6; 7 positions agree with TRBD1. Looked up from germline, CDR1 is MDHEN and CDR2 is SYDVKM. J was trimmed by 12 bases and V by 5 bases; bases with no gene match: 10. This CDR3 is built from 14 residues. DNA of the CDR3: TGTGCCAGCAGTATGGGACAGCTCTGGGGACCCCTCCACTTT. Translation: CASSMGQLWGPLHF.

The V call is TRBV30, the J call TRBJ1-2; D unresolved. This CDR3 contains 12 residues. With 4 bases removed from V and 6 bases from J, the gap between germline ends came to 12 bases. Germline CDR1 and CDR2: GTSNPN and SVGIG (reference sequence). The CDR3 spells CAWIAWPDGYTF. Here the CDR3 DNA reads TGTGCCTGGATAGCCTGGCCGGATGGCTACACCTTC.

The V and J genes are TRBV6-5 and TRBJ1-5, with 7 bases lining up with TRBD1. This CDR3 has 13 amino acids. Germline assignment: CDR1 MNHEY and CDR2 SVGAGI. The trim removed 7 bases at V and 7 bases at J, leaving 7 bases unmatched. CDR3 nucleotides: TGTGCCAGCAAAGGGGGCGCGGGACAGCCCCAGCATTTT. This codes for CASKGGAGQPQHF.